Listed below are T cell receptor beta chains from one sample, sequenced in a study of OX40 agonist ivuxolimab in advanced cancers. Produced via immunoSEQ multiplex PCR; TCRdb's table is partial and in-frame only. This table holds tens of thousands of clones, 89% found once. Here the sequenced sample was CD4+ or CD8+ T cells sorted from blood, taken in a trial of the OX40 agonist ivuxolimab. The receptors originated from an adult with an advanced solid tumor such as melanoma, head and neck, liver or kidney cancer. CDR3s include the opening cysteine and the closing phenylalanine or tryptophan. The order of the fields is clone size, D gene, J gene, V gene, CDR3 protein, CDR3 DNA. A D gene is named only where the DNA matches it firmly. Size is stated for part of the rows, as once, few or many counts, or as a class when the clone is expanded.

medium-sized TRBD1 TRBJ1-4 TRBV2 CASSAGGQGDEKLFF TGTGCCAGCAGTGCAGGGGGCCAGGGTGATGAAAAACTGTTTTTT
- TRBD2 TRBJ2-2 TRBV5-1 CASSWGLAANTGELFF TGCGCCAGCAGCTGGGGACTAGCGGCAAACACCGGGGAGCTGTTTTTT
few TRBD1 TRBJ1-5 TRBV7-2 CASSFTQGASQPQHF TGTGCCAGCAGCTTCACACAGGGGGCAAGTCAGCCCCAGCATTTT
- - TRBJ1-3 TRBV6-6 CASSPQGYSGNTIYF TGTGCCAGCAGCCCTCAGGGGTACTCTGGAAACACCATATATTTT
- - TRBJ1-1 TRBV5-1 CASSLSSSGTEAFF TGCGCCAGCAGCTTGTCTAGCTCGGGGACTGAAGCTTTCTTT
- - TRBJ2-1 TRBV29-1 CSVTPGTNEQFF TGCAGCGTTACACCCGGGACCAATGAGCAGTTCTTC
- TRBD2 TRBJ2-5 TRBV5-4 CASSPSGTQETQYF TGTGCCAGCAGCCCTAGCGGGACCCAAGAGACCCAGTACTTC
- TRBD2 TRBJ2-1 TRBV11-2 CASSLVTQRGDNEQFF TGTGCCAGCAGCTTAGTCACCCAGCGGGGAGACAATGAGCAGTTCTTC
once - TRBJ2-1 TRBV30 CAWRADFWRDEQFF TGTGCCTGGAGGGCGGACTTTTGGCGTGATGAGCAGTTCTTC
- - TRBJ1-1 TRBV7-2 CASSLGRIMNTEAFF TGTGCCAGCAGCTTAGGCAGGATCATGAACACTGAAGCTTTCTTT
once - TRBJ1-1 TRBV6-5 CASSYSGGPSTEAFF TGTGCCAGCAGTTACTCTGGGGGGCCTAGCACTGAAGCTTTCTTT
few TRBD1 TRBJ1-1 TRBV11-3 CASSLGSTGGAGEAFF TGTGCCAGCAGCTTAGGTAGCACAGGGGGGGCCGGTGAAGCTTTCTTT
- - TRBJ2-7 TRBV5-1 CASSFAAYEQYF TGCGCCAGCAGCTTCGCTGCCTACGAGCAGTACTTC
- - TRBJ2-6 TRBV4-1 CASSQETTLTNVLTF TGCGCCAGCAGCCAAGAAACAACCTTAACCAACGTCCTGACTTTC
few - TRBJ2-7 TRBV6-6 CASSLGWYEQYF TGTGCCAGCAGTCTCGGGTGGTACGAGCAGTACTTC
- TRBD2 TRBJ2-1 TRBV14 CASSQTGTSGLSSYNEQFF TGTGCCAGCAGCCAAACCGGGACTAGCGGGTTAAGCTCCTACAATGAGCAGTTCTTC
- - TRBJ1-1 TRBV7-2 CASSLGGTAVSWAFF TGTGCCAGCAGCTTAGGTGGGACGGCTGTGTCATGGGCTTTCTTT
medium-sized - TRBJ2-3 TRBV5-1 CASREDGGNTQYF TGCGCCAGCCGAGAGGACGGGGGAAATACGCAGTATTTT
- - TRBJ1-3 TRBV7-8 CASSLKGNTIYF TGTGCCAGCAGCTTAAAGGGAAACACCATATATTTT
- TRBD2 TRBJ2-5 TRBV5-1 CASRSTSGGQETQYF TGCGCCAGCAGATCGACTAGCGGGGGGCAAGAGACCCAGTACTTC
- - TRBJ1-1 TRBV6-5 CASSSPTGGADTEAFF TGTGCCAGCAGTTCTCCAACGGGGGGCGCCGACACTGAAGCTTTCTTT
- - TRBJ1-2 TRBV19 CASSRQEVDGYTF TGTGCCAGTAGTCGACAGGAGGTCGATGGCTACACCTTC
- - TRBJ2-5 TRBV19 CASSIGWASGGETQYF TGTGCCAGTAGTATTGGGTGGGCCTCCGGGGGAGAGACCCAGTACTTC
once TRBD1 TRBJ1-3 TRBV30 CAWSPGTGRNTIYF TGTGCCTGGAGCCCCGGGACAGGGAGAAACACCATATATTTT
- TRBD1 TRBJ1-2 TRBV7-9 CASSLGQGAANYGYTF TGTGCCAGCAGCTTGGGACAGGGGGCGGCTAACTATGGCTACACCTTC
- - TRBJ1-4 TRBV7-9 CASSPLTSTEKLFF TGTGCCAGCAGCCCCCTTACATCCACCGAAAAACTGTTTTTT
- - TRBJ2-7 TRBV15 CATSSYGQNYEQYF TGTGCCACCAGCAGTTATGGACAGAACTACGAGCAGTACTTC
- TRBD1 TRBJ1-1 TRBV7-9 CASSLAKIGQGVLTGEAFF TGTGCCAGCAGCTTAGCCAAGATAGGACAGGGGGTTCTTACCGGTGAAGCTTTCTTT
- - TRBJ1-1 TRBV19 CASSKEGSWGVNTEAFF TGTGCCAGTAGTAAGGAGGGAAGCTGGGGGGTGAACACTGAAGCTTTCTTT
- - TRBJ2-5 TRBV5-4 CAGSFRGMETQYF TGTGCCGGCAGCTTTAGGGGAATGGAGACCCAGTACTTC
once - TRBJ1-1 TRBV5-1 CASSEVSLNTEAFF TGCGCCAGCAGCGAGGTGAGTTTGAACACTGAAGCTTTCTTT
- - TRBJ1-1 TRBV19 CASTPGGRNTEAFF TGTGCCAGTACACCCGGGGGGAGGAACACTGAAGCTTTCTTT
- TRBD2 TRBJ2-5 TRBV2 CASSGGEVGGLQETQYF TGTGCCAGCAGCGGGGGGGAGGTGGGAGGGCTCCAAGAGACCCAGTACTTC
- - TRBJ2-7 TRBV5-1 CASSTTIGSYEQYF TGCGCCAGCAGTACGACAATCGGCTCCTACGAGCAGTACTTC
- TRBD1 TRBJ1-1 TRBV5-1 CASSLNGQGDTEAFF TGCGCCAGCAGCTTGAATGGACAGGGGGACACTGAAGCTTTCTTT
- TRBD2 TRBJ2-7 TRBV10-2 CASTLAGVNEQYF TGCGCCAGCACACTAGCGGGAGTGAACGAGCAGTACTTC
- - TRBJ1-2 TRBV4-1 CASSHPAGGIRYGYTF TGCGCCAGCAGCCACCCCGCTGGAGGGATACGATATGGCTACACCTTC